This T cell receptor (beta chain) stems from a study of blood T cell repertoires in COVID-19. Across the whole study: Sample material is recorded as cDNA or gDNA derived from T cells, B-cell-depleted T cells, or PBMCs.

Clones were sequenced by immunoSEQ multiplex PCR, and TCRdb holds only the in-frame ones, with some missing. The repertoire holds about 40,000 clones, about 80% seen once, with about 2.8% in the top ten. This TCR was recovered from a woman aged 55-69 years with acute or convalescent COVID-19. Sequences were obtained from peripheral blood.

The CDR3 here is CASSVGLENRAFF. DNA for the CDR3: TGTGCCAGCAGTGTCGGACTGGAGAATAGGGCTTTCTTT. The rearrangement joins TRBV27 to TRBJ1-1; D remains ambiguous. Trimming took off 5 bases at V and 11 bases at J, with 18 bases between the two ends. In germline, CDR1 is MNHEY, CDR2 SMNVEV (reference sequence). There are 13 residues in the CDR3.